This T cell receptor (beta chain) comes out of a study of CD8 T cells in ankylosing spondylitis. Study-wide results and limits: Typical of ankylosing spondylitis blood, it appeared, was a TCR beta motif of under 10 highly homologous variants.

TCRdb re-analysed the 5' RACE reads in MiXCR, keeping a single row per CDR3 protein. The table shows over 200,000 distinct CDR3 sequences, with roughly 18% occurring only once. This clonotype was seen a few times. Antigen unknown. CDR3 length equals 16 residues. Germline V lookup: CDR1 LGHNA, CDR2 YNFKEQ. Deletions cut 1 base from V and 1 base from J, with 12 bases between. This receptor was identified in a male donor with ankylosing spondylitis. The specimen was blood, either unsorted or a sorted T cell fraction (not recorded which). This chain connects TRBV4-2 to TRBJ2-3, with D possibly being TRBD1 (5 bases). CDR3 protein: CASSQGWQQGTDTQYF. CDR3 nucleotide sequence: TGTGCCAGCAGCCAAGGTTGGCAACAGGGCACAGATACGCAGTATTTT.